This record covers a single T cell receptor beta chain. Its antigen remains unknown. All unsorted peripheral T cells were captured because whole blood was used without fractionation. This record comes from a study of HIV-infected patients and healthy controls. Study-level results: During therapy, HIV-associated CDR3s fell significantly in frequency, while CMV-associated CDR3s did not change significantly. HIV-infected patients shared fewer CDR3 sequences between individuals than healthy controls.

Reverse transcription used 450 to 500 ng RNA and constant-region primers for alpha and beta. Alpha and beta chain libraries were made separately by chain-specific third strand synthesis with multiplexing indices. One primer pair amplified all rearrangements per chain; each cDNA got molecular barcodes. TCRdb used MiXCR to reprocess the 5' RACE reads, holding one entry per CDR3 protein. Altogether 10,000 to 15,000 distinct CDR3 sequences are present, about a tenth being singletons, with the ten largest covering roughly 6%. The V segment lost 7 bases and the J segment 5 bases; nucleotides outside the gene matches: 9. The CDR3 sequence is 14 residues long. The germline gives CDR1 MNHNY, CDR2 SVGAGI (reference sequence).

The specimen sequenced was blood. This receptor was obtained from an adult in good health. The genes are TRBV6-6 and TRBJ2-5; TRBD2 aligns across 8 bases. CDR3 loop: CASTLTGGRETQYF. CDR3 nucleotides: TGTGCCAGCACTCTAACGGGCGGGAGGGAGACCCAGTACTTC.